This T cell receptor (beta chain) stems from a study of identical twins. TCRdb used MiXCR to reprocess the 5' RACE reads, holding one entry per CDR3 protein. The table includes 1.5 million to 2 million distinct CDR3 sequences, less than 35% detected once. Germline-derived CDR1 and CDR2 are DFQATT and SNEGSKA (reference sequence). After removal of 0 bases from V and 5 bases from J, the junction contained 9 bases not matched to a gene. The CDR3 length is 15 residues. In its sample, this clonotype was seen once. This TCR was sampled from a newborn girl in good health. The sequenced sample consisted of cord blood. The chain links TRBV20-1 to TRBJ1-2; 7 positions agree with TRBD1. The CDR3 DNA reads as TGCAGTGCTAGAGATCGGGAGGGGGCATGGTATGGCTACACCTTC. Translation: CSARDREGAWYGYTF.